These 27 T cell receptor beta chains were all obtained from the same sample, sequenced in a study of cytomegalovirus exposure and HLA in healthy donors. This table comes from immunoSEQ multiplex PCR, and its TCRdb copy is limited to in-frame clones, with some not included. The sample holds a few hundred thousand clones, 75% to 90% seen once. Sequencing input: PBMCs. These receptors came from a young woman in good health and CMV-seronegative.

J is TRBJ2-1 and V is TRBV6-1; 7 bases are a match to TRBD2. V gave up 0 bases and J gave up 2 bases; unmatched junction bases: 1. This CDR3 is built from 15 residues. CDR1 and CDR2 from the germline V gene are MNHNS and SASEGT. The DNA of the CDR3 is TGTGCCAGCAGTGAAGCGCTAGCGGCCTACAATGAGCAGTTCTTC. This encodes CASSEALAAYNEQFF.

This clone was seen many times. The chain uses TRBV6-1 and TRBJ1-2; D remains unclear. CDR3 length: 14 residues. Trimming cost V 3 bases and J 4 bases, with 12 bases left between them. Germline CDR1 reads MNHNS; CDR2 reads SASEGT. The CDR3: CASSDIGGLYGYTF. The CDR3 bases are TGTGCCAGCAGTGATATCGGCGGGCTCTATGGCTACACCTTC.

The table lists this clone with a count of one. CDR3 DNA: TGTGCCAGCAGTTTATATAGGGACTTGAACACTGAAGCTTTCTTT. As protein: CASSLYRDLNTEAFF. The J gene is TRBJ1-1, the V gene TRBV27, with D possibly TRBD1 on 5 matching bases. CDR1 is MNHEY, CDR2 SMNVEV, per germline (reference sequence). CDR3 size: 15 residues. V was shortened by 1 base and J by 0 bases, with 9 bases between the two germline ends.

This clone was detected once. The chain uses TRBV5-1 and TRBJ2-5; TRBD2 aligns across 9 bases. Germline CDR1 is SGHRS and CDR2 is YFSETQ. The CDR3 is 15 amino acids. V was pared by 4 bases and J by 4 bases, with 8 bases of the junction left unmatched. CDR3 bases: TGCGCCAGCAGCCAGGGACTAGCTAATGGAGAGACCCAGTACTTC. Its translation is CASSQGLANGETQYF.

The rearrangement joins TRBV4-2 to TRBJ1-2; TRBD1 agrees at 7 bases. The junction had 9 bases not matched to a gene; V was cut back by 2 bases and J by 6 bases. The CDR3 totals 15 residues. The germline CDR1 and CDR2 sequences are LGHNA and YNFKEQ. This chain's CDR3 is CASSQPDREEHGYTF. The CDR3, as DNA: TGTGCCAGCAGCCAACCAGACAGGGAGGAGCATGGCTACACCTTC.

The gene calls are TRBV7-2 and TRBJ1-2; TRBD1 aligns across 7 bases. The CDR3 consists of 14 residues. Per germline, CDR1 SGHTA and CDR2 FQGNSA. V lost 6 bases to trimming and J lost 3 bases; unmatched junction nucleotides: 7. The CDR3 region is CASRFSTGDYGYTF. The CDR3 bases are TGTGCCAGCAGGTTCTCCACAGGGGACTATGGCTACACCTTC.

The chain has TRBV9 and TRBJ2-7; D is possibly TRBD2 (6 bases). Germline-derived CDR1 and CDR2 are SGDLS and YYNGEE. This CDR3 is built from 14 residues. The V and J ends lost 2 bases and 0 bases respectively, with 9 bases between them. The DNA of the CDR3 is TGTGCCAGCAGCGTTATGGAGGGCTCCTACGAGCAGTACTTC. It yields the protein CASSVMEGSYEQYF.

The chain has TRBV4-3 and TRBJ2-2, with 8 nucleotides matching TRBD2. Germline V CDR1 and CDR2: LGHNA, YSLEER. The CDR3 length is 17 residues. The J segment lost 0 bases and the V segment lost 0 bases, leaving 3 bases of the junction unmatched. The CDR3: CASSQDPSGPNTGELFF. Written as DNA, the CDR3 is TGCGCCAGCAGCCAAGACCCTAGCGGGCCGAACACCGGGGAGCTGTTTTTT.

The chain employs TRBV7-2 and TRBJ2-2; 9 nucleotides align to TRBD2. The CDR3 spans 16 residues. V lost 3 bases, J lost 5 bases, and 7 bases stayed unmatched. CDR1 SGHTA and CDR2 FQGNSA come from the germline V gene. The CDR3 nucleotides read TGTGCCAGCAGCTTTCGGCTAGCGGGAATTACCGGGGAGCTGTTTTTT. Protein: CASSFRLAGITGELFF.

The V call is TRBV28, the J call TRBJ2-2; 12 bases map to TRBD2. V was pared by 5 bases and J by 6 bases, with 4 bases of the junction left unmatched. The CDR3 has 15 residues. CDR1 MDHEN and CDR2 SYDVKM come from the germline V gene. CDR3 DNA: TGTGCCAGCAGTCCGAGACTAGCGGGGGCCGGGGAGCTGTTTTTT. It codes for CASSPRLAGAGELFF.

The chain uses TRBV4-3 and TRBJ2-7; 12 positions match TRBD1. The CDR3 runs to 14 residues. Trimming at V came to 2 bases and at J to 6 bases, leaving 2 bases not matched to a gene. Germline V CDR1 and CDR2: LGHNA, YSLEER. CDR3: CASSQSGQGAEQYF. The CDR3 DNA follows: TGCGCCAGCAGCCAATCGGGACAGGGGGCCGAGCAGTACTTC.

The J gene is TRBJ2-2, the V gene TRBV7-3; 8 nucleotides agree with TRBD1. Germline V gene sequence: CDR1 SGHTA, CDR2 FQGTGA. V lost 1 base to trimming and J lost 13 bases; unmatched junction nucleotides: 14. The CDR3 spans 16 residues. CDR3 bases: TGTGCCAGCAGCTTAAGAGGACAGGGATTAGGATCGGCGCTGTTTTTT. Residues: CASSLRGQGLGSALFF.

This rearrangement joins TRBV5-1 to TRBJ2-7; a weak D match, TRBD1 (6 bases). Trimming left V 4 bases short and J 0 bases short, with 14 bases between. Per the germline V gene, CDR1 is SGHRS and CDR2 is YFSETQ. The CDR3 has 15 amino acids. The CDR3 sequence: CASSTTDSYSYEQYF. In DNA form, the CDR3 reads TGCGCCAGCAGCACAACGGACAGCTACTCCTACGAGCAGTACTTC.

This clone came up once. V and J are TRBV19 and TRBJ1-5, with 7 bases identical to TRBD1. V gave up 5 bases and J gave up 2 bases; unmatched junction bases: 3. The CDR3 contains 14 residues. Germline V gene data show CDR1 as LNHDA and CDR2 as SQIVND (reference sequence). Written as DNA, the CDR3 is TGTGCCAGTAGTGTAACAGGGGGCAATCAGCCCCAGCATTTT. This encodes CASSVTGGNQPQHF.

The chain employs TRBV27 and TRBJ2-5; D gene ambiguous. The CDR3 spans 14 residues. V lost 6 bases to trimming and J lost 3 bases, with 14 bases between them. Germline V gene lookup returns CDR1 MNHEY and CDR2 SMNVEV (reference sequence). DNA for the CDR3: TGTGCCAGCAGGCTGCTGGCTCCAGAAGAGACCCAGTACTTC. Residues: CASRLLAPEETQYF.

This chain joins TRBV27 and TRBJ1-3, with D possibly TRBD1 on 5 matching bases. The CDR3 contains 17 residues. Looked up from germline, CDR1 is MNHEY and CDR2 is SMNVEV (reference sequence). The V end was cut by 3 bases, the J end by 1 base, with 16 bases between. In DNA form, the CDR3 reads TGTGCCAGCAGTTTGGGGATGACAGCCGCGTCTGGAAACACCATATATTTT. This translates into CASSLGMTAASGNTIYF.

This clone has only a few counts. V usage is TRBV6-5 and J usage is TRBJ1-2; D is unclear. Germline-derived CDR1 and CDR2 are MNHEY and SVGAGI. The CDR3 consists of 15 residues. V was trimmed by 5 bases and J by 8 bases, leaving 21 bases between them. CDR3 amino acids: CASSTGSGGPLGYTF. For the CDR3, the DNA is TGTGCCAGCAGTACCGGCTCCGGAGGGCCCTTAGGCTACACCTTC.

V and J are TRBV27 and TRBJ2-2; tentatively, D is TRBD1 (7 bases). With 7 bases removed from V and 9 bases from J, the gap between germline ends came to 18 bases. CDR1 is MNHEY, CDR2 SMNVEV, per germline (reference sequence). The CDR3 runs to 14 residues. CDR3 residues: CASTPRGLARELFF. The CDR3 nucleotides read TGTGCCAGCACCCCGAGGGGGCTAGCGCGGGAGCTGTTTTTT.

The V call is TRBV23-1, the J call TRBJ1-2; TRBD1 matches 7 bases. TRBV23-1 is flagged as an ORF with uncertain function. The CDR3 extends over 19 amino acids. Trimming took 4 bases from V and 0 from J; bases not matched to a gene: 17. The CDR3 region is CASSRYRGLPLRANYGYTF. In DNA, the CDR3 is TGCGCCAGCAGTCGATACAGGGGACTCCCTCTTCGAGCTAACTATGGCTACACCTTC.

The chain uses TRBV28 and TRBJ2-7, with 11 nucleotides matching TRBD2. Germline CDR1 MDHEN, CDR2 SYDVKM. V dropped 5 bases and J dropped 6; count of bases not matched to a gene: 6. CDR3 length: 14 residues. The CDR3 reads CASSQLAGDLEQYF. CDR3 nucleotide sequence: TGTGCCAGCAGTCAACTAGCGGGAGATCTCGAGCAGTACTTC.

This clone was counted only a few times. The chain is built from TRBV5-1 and TRBJ1-1; TRBD1 matches at 8 bases. J gave up 1 base and V 4 bases, and 6 bases lay outside the gene matches. CDR3 size: 15 residues. Per germline, CDR1 SGHRS and CDR2 YFSETQ. CDR3 loop: CASSGGQGANTEAFF. The CDR3 nucleotides read TGCGCCAGCAGCGGAGGACAGGGAGCGAACACTGAAGCTTTCTTT.

The chain carries TRBV27 and TRBJ1-2; the match to TRBD1 covers 8 bases. The CDR3 covers 16 residues. The germline CDR1 and CDR2 sequences are MNHEY and SMNVEV (reference sequence). The trim removed 3 bases at V and 2 bases at J, leaving 8 bases unmatched. CDR3 in amino acids: CASSLEGRGRNYGYTF. Here the CDR3 DNA reads TGTGCCAGCAGTTTGGAGGGCAGGGGGCGCAACTATGGCTACACCTTC.

V usage is TRBV5-4 and J usage is TRBJ2-1; 9 bases fit TRBD2. The CDR3 is made up of 15 amino acids. Germline V gene sequence: CDR1 SGHNT, CDR2 YYREEE (reference sequence). Trimming at V came to 4 bases and at J to 5 bases, leaving 7 bases not matched to a gene. The CDR3 sequence is CASSAGAGGNNEQFF. The CDR3 region has the DNA TGTGCCAGCAGCGCGGGAGCGGGAGGCAACAATGAGCAGTTCTTC.

The chain combines TRBV28 with TRBJ2-1; TRBD2 is a possible D gene (6 bases). The germline V gene has CDR1 MDHEN and CDR2 SYDVKM. The CDR3 loop spans 15 amino acids. Trimming took off 2 bases at V and 9 bases at J, with 17 bases between the two ends. CDR3 DNA sequence: TGTGCCAGCAGTTTACTGACCCTTCCCGGGGGTGAGCAGTTCTTC. It translates to CASSLLTLPGGEQFF.

This clone was counted a single time. Within the sample, other DNA sequences also encode this same CDR3. The genes are TRBV5-1 and TRBJ2-1; 8 nucleotides line up with TRBD2. The CDR3 runs to 15 residues. Germline V lookup: CDR1 SGHRS, CDR2 YFSETQ. After removal of 3 bases from V and 0 bases from J, the junction contained 2 bases not matched to a gene. CDR3 DNA sequence: TGCGCCAGCAGCTCCAGCGGGAGCTCCTACAATGAGCAGTTCTTC. It specifies CASSSSGSSYNEQFF.

The chain recombines TRBV6-1 with TRBJ1-2; D not resolved. The CDR3 is made up of 13 amino acids. Germline CDR1 reads MNHNS; CDR2 reads SASEGT. Between the trimmed V and J ends, which lost 5 bases and 0 bases, there was a span of 7 bases. This chain's CDR3 is CASSFSPNYGYTF. Written as DNA, the CDR3 is TGTGCCAGCAGTTTTAGCCCTAACTATGGCTACACCTTC.

The V call is TRBV27, the J call TRBJ2-1; D ambiguous. The germline V and J ends were trimmed by 5 bases and 8 bases, with 7 bases remaining between them. Looked up from germline, CDR1 is MNHEY and CDR2 is SMNVEV (reference sequence). The CDR3 covers 11 residues. Here the CDR3 reads CASSPGDEQFF. The CDR3 nucleotides read TGTGCCAGCAGTCCCGGAGATGAGCAGTTCTTC.